The clone carrying this T cell receptor beta chain was observed a handful of times. This entry belongs to a study of blood T cell repertoires in COVID-19. Study background: The cDNA or gDNA used as material had been derived from T cells, B-cell-depleted T cells, or PBMCs.

In germline, CDR1 is MGHDK, CDR2 SYGVNS. The CDR3 contains 15 residues. The ends lost 3 bases at V and 5 bases at J; junction bases unmatched: 7. Original data processing: How many nucleated cells were present was estimated from reference gene primer amplification. Method: immunoSEQ multiplex PCR; TCRdb's copy keeps in-frame clones and lacks some. V, J and clone size were drawn from that table, and D and trimming were deduced from the DNA. Of around 220,000 clones listed, 84% are singletons. This sequence originates from a man younger than 45 with active or convalescent COVID-19. This rearrangement joins TRBV25-1 to TRBJ1-5; 7 positions match TRBD1. The sequenced material came from peripheral blood. In nucleotides, the CDR3 is TGTGCCAGCAGTGACCATGACAGGGCGGATCAGCCCCAGCATTTT. This gives the protein CASSDHDRADQPQHF. Filled out from reference TRBV25-1 and TRBJ1-5, the complete variable domain reads EADIYQTPRYLVIGTGKKITLECSQTMGHDKMYWYQQDPGMELHLIHYSYGVNSTEKGDLSSESTVSRIRTEHFPLTLESARPSHTSQYLCASSDHDRADQPQHFGDGTRLSIL.